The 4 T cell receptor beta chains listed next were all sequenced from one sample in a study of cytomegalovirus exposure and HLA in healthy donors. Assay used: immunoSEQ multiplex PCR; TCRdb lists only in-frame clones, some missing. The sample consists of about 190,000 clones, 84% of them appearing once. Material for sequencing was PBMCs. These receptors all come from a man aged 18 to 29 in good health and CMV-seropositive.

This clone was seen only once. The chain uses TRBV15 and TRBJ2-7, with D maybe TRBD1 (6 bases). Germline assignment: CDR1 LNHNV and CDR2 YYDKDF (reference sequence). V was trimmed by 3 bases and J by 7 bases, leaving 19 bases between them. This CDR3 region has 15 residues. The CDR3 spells CATSREDRFSREQYF. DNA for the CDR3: TGTGCCACCAGCAGGGAGGACAGATTCTCTAGGGAGCAGTACTTC. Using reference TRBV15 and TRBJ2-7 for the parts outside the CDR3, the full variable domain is DAMVIQNPRYQVTQFGKPVTLSCSQTLNHNVMYWYQQKSSQAPKLLFHYYDKDFNNEADTPDNFQSRRPNTSFCFLDIRSPGLGDTAMYLCATSREDRFSREQYFGPGTRLTVT.

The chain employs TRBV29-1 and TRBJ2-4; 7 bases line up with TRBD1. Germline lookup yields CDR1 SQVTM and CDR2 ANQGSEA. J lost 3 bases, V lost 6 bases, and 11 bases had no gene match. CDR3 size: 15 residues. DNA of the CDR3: TGCAGCGTCGGACCCAGGGGGTCGGGCAAAAACATTCAGTACTTC. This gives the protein CSVGPRGSGKNIQYF.

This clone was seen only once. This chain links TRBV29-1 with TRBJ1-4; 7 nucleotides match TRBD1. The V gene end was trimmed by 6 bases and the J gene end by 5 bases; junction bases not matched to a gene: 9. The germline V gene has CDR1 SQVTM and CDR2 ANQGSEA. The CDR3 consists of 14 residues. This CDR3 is CSVTGDRENEKLFF. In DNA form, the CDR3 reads TGCAGCGTCACCGGGGACAGAGAAAATGAAAAACTGTTTTTT.

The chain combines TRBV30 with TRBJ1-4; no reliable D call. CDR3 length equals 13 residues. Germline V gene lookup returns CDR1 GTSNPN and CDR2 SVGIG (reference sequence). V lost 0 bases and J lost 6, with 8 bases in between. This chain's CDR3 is CAWSVGRDEKLFF. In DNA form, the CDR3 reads TGTGCCTGGAGTGTAGGGAGGGATGAAAAACTGTTTTTT.